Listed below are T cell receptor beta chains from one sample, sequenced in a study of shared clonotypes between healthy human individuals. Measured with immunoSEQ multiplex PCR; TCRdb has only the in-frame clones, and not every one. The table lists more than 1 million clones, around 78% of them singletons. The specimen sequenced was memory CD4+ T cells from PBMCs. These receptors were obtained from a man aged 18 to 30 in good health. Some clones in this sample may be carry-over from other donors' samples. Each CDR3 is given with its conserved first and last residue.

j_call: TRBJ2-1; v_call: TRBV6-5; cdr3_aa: CASSPRTGREFF
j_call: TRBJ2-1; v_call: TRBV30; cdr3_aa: CAWSVFNEQFF
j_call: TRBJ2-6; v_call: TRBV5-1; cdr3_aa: CASSLVPASGANVLTF
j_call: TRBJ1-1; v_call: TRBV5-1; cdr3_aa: CASRPTGTANTEAFF
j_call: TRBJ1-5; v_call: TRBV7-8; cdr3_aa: CASSSTGTVGQPQHF
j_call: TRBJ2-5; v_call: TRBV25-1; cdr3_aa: CASSVARDGWAQYF
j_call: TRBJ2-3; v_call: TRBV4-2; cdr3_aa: CATQRGGGPPSTDTQYF
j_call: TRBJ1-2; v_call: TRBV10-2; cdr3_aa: CASTGQGNGPYGYTF
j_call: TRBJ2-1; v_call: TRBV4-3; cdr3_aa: CASSQGTSGRGRYNEQFF
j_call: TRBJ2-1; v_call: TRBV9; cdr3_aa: CASTGGVSYNEQFF
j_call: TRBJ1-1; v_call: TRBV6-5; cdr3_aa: CASSYRVPGTEAFF
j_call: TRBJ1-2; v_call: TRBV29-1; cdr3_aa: CSVPKQGRDGYTF
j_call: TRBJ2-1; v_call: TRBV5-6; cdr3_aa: CASSPPLGIGGYNEQFF
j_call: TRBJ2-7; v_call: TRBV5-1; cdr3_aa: CASFPGTSGGEQYF
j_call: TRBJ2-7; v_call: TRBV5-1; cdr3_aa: CASSAQGAYEQYF
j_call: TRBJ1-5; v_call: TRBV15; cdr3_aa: CATSRRGAGRGQPQHF
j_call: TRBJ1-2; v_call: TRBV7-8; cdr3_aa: CASSLGYSYGYTF
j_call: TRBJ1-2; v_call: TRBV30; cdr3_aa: CAWRTGVGGYTF
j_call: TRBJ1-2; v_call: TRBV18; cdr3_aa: CASSPQGQAAPYGYTF
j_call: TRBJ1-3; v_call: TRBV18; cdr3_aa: CASSPNSVIGNTIYF
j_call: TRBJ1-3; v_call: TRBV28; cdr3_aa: CASSFPGAGSGNTIYF
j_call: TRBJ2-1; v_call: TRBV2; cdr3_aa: CASSALAGNYNEQFF
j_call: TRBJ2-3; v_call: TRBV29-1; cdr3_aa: CSVPWGDTQYF
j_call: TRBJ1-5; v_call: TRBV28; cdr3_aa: CASSLAGGIQPQHF
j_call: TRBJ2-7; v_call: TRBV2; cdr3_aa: CASSAGLSGLEQYF
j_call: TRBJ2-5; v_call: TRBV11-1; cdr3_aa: CASSLERRGAGETQYF
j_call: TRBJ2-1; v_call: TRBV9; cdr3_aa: CASSVSLAGVMQFF
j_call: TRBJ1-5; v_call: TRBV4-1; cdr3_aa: CASSHAGEQPQHF
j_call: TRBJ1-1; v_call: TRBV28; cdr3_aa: CASTSPGQGPSYTEAFF
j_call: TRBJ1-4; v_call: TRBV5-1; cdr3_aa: CASSPDRAGEKLFF
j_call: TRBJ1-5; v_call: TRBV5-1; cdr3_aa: CASSLVGGPDQPQHF
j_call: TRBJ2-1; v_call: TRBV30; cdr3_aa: CAWTMEWAGGYGEQFF
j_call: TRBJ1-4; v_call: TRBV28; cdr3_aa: CASSFIRTAATNEKLFF
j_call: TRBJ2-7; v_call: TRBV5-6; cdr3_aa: CASSVTGYSYEQYF
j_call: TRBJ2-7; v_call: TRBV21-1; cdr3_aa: CASSKTRGEQYF
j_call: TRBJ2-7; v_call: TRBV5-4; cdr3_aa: CASSRSSETSEQYF
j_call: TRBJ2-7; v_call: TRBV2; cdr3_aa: CASSEGGYEQYF
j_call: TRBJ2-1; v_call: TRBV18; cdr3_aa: CASSPTTGYNEQFF
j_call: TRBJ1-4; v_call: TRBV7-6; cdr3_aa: CASRSAPDRSNEKLFF
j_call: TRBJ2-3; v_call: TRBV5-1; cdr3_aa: CASSLGAGGADTQYF
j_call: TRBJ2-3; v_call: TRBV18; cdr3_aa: CASSQAGTSTDTQYF
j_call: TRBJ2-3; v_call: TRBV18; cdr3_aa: CASSLNPGSATDTQYF
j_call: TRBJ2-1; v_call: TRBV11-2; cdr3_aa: CASSRIAGLLNEQFF
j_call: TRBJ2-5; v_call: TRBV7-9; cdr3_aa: CASSSLAQETQYF
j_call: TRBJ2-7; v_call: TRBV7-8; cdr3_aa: CASSLATGTSGYEQYF
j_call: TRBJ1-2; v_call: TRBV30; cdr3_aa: CAFGRDSGYTF
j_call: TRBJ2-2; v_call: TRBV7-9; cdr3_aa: CASSSRRESKVGELFF
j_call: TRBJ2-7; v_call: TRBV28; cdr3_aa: CASRPPLGGQIYEQYF
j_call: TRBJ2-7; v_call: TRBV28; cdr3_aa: CASSRQAYEQYF
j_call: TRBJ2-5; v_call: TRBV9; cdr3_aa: CASSVRPAGAQETQYF
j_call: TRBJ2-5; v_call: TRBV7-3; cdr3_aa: CASSLNPGETQYF
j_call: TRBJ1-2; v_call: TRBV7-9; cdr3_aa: CASSLSGTGGYGYTF
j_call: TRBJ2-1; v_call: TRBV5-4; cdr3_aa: CASSLGAGGPGNEQFF
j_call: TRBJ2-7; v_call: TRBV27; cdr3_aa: CASSFAGRRQYF